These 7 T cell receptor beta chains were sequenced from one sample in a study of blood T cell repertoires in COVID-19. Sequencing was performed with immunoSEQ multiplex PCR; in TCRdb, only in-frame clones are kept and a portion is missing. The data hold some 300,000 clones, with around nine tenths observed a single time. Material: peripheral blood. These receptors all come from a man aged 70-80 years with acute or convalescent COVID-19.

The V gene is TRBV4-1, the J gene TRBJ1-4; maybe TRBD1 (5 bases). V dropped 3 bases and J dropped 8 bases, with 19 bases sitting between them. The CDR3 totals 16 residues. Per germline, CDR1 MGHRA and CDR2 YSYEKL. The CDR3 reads CASSQGNPAGYEKLFF. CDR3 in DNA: TGCGCCAGCAGCCAGGGCAACCCGGCAGGGTACGAAAAACTGTTTTTT.

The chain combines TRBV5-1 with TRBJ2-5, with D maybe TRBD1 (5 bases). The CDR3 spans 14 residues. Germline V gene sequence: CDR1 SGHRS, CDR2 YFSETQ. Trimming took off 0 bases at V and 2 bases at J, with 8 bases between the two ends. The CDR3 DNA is TGCGCCAGCAGCTTGGCGTACAGGCAAGAGACCCAGTACTTC. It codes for CASSLAYRQETQYF.

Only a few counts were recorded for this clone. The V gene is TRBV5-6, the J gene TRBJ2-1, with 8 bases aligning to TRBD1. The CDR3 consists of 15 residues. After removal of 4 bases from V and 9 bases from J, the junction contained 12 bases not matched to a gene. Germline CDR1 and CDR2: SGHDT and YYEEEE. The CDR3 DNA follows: TGTGCCAGCAGCCTTGCCGGTGGACAGGGCGGTGAGCAGTTCTTC. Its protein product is CASSLAGGQGGEQFF.

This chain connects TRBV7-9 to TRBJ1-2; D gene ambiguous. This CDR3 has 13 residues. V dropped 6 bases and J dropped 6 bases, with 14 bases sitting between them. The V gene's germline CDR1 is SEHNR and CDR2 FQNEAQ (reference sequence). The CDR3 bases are TGTGCCAGCAGTCTCGGGAGAAGCGATGGCTACACCTTC. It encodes CASSLGRSDGYTF.

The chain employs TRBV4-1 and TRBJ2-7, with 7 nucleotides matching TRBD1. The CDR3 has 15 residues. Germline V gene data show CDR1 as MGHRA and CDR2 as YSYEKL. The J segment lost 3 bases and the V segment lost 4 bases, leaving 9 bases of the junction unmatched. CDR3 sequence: CASSLTGTDSYEQYF. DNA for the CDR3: TGCGCCAGCAGCCTGACCGGGACAGACAGCTACGAGCAGTACTTC.

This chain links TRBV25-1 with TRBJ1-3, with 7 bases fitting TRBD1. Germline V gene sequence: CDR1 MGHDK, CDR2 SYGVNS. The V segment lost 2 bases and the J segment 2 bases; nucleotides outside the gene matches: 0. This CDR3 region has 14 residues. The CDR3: CASSEQGAGNTIYF. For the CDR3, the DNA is TGTGCCAGCAGTGAACAGGGGGCTGGAAACACCATATATTTT.

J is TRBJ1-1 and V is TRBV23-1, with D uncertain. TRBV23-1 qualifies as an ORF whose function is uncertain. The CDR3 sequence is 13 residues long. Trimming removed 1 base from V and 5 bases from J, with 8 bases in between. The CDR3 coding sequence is TGCGCCAGCAGTCAATGCGTTATGACTGAAGCTTTCTTT. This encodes CASSQCVMTEAFF.